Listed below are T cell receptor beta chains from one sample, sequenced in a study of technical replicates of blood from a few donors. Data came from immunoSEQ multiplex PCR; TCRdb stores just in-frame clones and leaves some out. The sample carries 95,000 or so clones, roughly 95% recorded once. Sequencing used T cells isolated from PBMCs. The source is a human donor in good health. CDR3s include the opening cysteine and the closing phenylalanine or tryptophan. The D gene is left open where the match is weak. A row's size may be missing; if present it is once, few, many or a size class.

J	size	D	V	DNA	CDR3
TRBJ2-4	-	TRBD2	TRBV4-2	TGTGCCAGCAGCCAGCCCCCCTCTAGCGGGAGTCTCTCTCTAGCCAAAAACATTCAGTACTTC	CASSQPPSSGSLSLAKNIQYF
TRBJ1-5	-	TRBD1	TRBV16	TGTGCCAGCAGCCAAATGGCCGAGGGGGCCTACTTCCAGCCCCAGCATTTT	CASSQMAEGAYFQPQHF
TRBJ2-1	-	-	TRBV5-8	TGTGCCACCCACGGTAGCTCCTACAATGAGCAGTTCTTC	CATHGSSYNEQFF
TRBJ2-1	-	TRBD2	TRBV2	TGTGCCAGCAGTGTAAGCGGGGTATTAACAAATGAGCAGTTCTTC	CASSVSGVLTNEQFF
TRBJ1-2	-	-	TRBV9	TGTGCCAGCAGCGTAGAGAGGGGAGGGAACTATGGCTACACCTTC	CASSVERGGNYGYTF
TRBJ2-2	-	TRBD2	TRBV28	TGTGCCAGCAGTCCATTAGCGGGAGGTCCGTTGCGGGAGCTGTTTTTT	CASSPLAGGPLRELFF
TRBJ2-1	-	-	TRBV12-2	TGTGCAAGTCGCTTAGTCCTAGCGGCCTCCTACAATGAGCAGTTCTTC	CASRLVLAASYNEQFF
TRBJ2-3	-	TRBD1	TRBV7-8	TGTGCCAGCAGCTTAGTTCATGGGACGGGACAGGGGAAAAAGGGTACGCAGTATTTT	CASSLVHGTGQGKKGTQYF
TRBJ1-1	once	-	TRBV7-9	TGTGCCAGCAGCCTAGGGGCCAGGGAGGGTACTGAAGCTTTCTTT	CASSLGAREGTEAFF
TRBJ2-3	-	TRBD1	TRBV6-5	TGTGCCAGCAGTCAACAGGGGGCCGGCACAGGTACGCAGTATTTT	CASSQQGAGTGTQYF
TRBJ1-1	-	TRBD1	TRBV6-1	TGTGCCAGCAGCCGGATGGGACAGATGAACACTGAAGCTTTCTTT	CASSRMGQMNTEAFF
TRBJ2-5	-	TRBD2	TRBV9	TGTGCCAGCAGCGTAAACCCTAGCGGGAGAGTTTGGCAAGAGACCCAGTACTTC	CASSVNPSGRVWQETQYF
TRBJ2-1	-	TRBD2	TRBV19	TGTGCCAGTAGTCCCCCGGGACTAGAGCCCTACAATGAGCAGTTCTTC	CASSPPGLEPYNEQFF
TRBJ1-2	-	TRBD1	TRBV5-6	TGTGCCAGCAGCTCCCTGGACAGGAGCTATGGCTACACCTTC	CASSSLDRSYGYTF
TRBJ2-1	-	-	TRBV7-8	TGTGCCAGCAGCTTCATAGCAAATGAGCAGTTCTTC	CASSFIANEQFF
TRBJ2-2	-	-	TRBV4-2	TGTGCCAGCAGCCTGACTAGGACGTCCGGGGAGCTGTTTTTT	CASSLTRTSGELFF
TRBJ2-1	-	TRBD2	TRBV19	TGTGCCAGTACGGGCGGGAGGTCGTACAATGAGCAGTTCTTC	CASTGGRSYNEQFF
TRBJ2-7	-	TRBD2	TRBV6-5	TGTGCCAGCAGTTGGACTAGCGGGACCTACGAGCAGTACTTC	CASSWTSGTYEQYF
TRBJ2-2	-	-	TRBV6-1	TGTGCCAGCAGGGGGGACTCGCTAGCCGGGGAGCTGTTTTTT	CASRGDSLAGELFF
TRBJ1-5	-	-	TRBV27	TGTGCCAGCAGTTTGCTAGGAAATAGCAATCAGCCCCAGCATTTT	CASSLLGNSNQPQHF
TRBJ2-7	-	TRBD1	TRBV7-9	TGTGCCAGCAGTTGGACAGGGGAGGGCTACGAGCAGTACTTC	CASSWTGEGYEQYF
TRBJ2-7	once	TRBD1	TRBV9	TGTGCCAGCAGCGTAGAACCAGACAGGGTATTAGTCGAGCAGTACTTC	CASSVEPDRVLVEQYF
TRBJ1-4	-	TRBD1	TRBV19	TGTGCCAGTAGTATACTTGGGACAGAGAATAATGAAAAACTGTTTTTT	CASSILGTENNEKLFF
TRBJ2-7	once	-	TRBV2	TGTGCCATCAACCCGTCGGGTGAGCAGTACTTC	CAINPSGEQYF
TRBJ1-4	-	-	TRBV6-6	TGTGCCAGCAGACTAGCCCCACCGTACGAAAAACTGTTTTTT	CASRLAPPYEKLFF
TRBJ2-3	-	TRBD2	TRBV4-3	TGCGCCAGCAGCCAAGACCCTAGCGGGAGTTCAGATACGCAGTATTTT	CASSQDPSGSSDTQYF
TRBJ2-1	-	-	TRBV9	TGTGCCAGCAGCGTAAACAGGGATAATGAGCAGTTCTTC	CASSVNRDNEQFF
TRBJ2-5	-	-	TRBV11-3	TGTGCCAGCAGCTTAGGGGGCCTAGCGCCCACGTTGGAGACCCAGTACTTC	CASSLGGLAPTLETQYF
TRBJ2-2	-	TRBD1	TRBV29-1	TGCAGCGTTCACCCCGGGACAGAGAACACCGGGGAGCTGTTTTTT	CSVHPGTENTGELFF
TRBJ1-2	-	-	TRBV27	TGTGCCAGCAGAAGTCCGGGACTGTCTAACTATGGCTACACCTTC	CASRSPGLSNYGYTF
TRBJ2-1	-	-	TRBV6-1	TGTGCCAGCAGTGAAGCACAGACTAGCAATGAGCAGTTCTTC	CASSEAQTSNEQFF
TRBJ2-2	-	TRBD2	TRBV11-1	TGTGCCAGCAGCTTCTCCGGGACTAGTACCGGGGAGCTGTTTTTT	CASSFSGTSTGELFF
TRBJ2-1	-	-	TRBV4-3	TGCGCCAGCAGCCAAGAGGTTCAGGGAAATGAGCAGTTCTTC	CASSQEVQGNEQFF
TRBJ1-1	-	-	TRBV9	TGTGCCAGCAGCCTAGTTGAGTACACTGAAGCTTTCTTT	CASSLVEYTEAFF
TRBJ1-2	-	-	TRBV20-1	TGCAGTGTTTCGGGGGGAGGTGGCTACACCTTC	CSVSGGGGYTF
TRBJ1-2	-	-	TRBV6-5	TGTGCCAGCAGTCCAGACAGTCGTGGCTACACCTTC	CASSPDSRGYTF
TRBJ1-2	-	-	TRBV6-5	TGTGCCAGCAGTTACCCGAGCCAGGGATACTATGGCTACACCTTC	CASSYPSQGYYGYTF
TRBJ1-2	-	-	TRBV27	TGTGCCAGCAGTTTTCAGGGGCGCGGAAATGGCTACACCTTC	CASSFQGRGNGYTF
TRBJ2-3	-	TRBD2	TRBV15	TGTGCCACCAGCCCTGGACTAGCGGGAGTAGATACGCAGTATTTT	CATSPGLAGVDTQYF
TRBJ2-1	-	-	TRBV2	TGTGCCAGTTGGGCAGGGCGGGGCAATGAGCAGTTCTTC	CASWAGRGNEQFF
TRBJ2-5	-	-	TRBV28	TGTGCCAGCAGTTTATCCCTTGTGGAGACCCAGTACTTC	CASSLSLVETQYF
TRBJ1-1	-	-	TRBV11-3	TGTGCCAGCAGCTTAAACAGACTGAACACTGAAGCTTTCTTT	CASSLNRLNTEAFF
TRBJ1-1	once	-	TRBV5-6	TGTGCCAGCAGCTTGGGACAGTTGGCTGAAGCTTTCTTT	CASSLGQLAEAFF
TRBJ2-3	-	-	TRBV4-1	TGCGCCAGCAGCCAAGAGAGGGATAGCACAGATACGCAGTATTTT	CASSQERDSTDTQYF
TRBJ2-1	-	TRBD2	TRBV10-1	TGCGCCAGCAGTGGCGGGAGGGCCCCCAATGAGCAGTTCTTC	CASSGGRAPNEQFF
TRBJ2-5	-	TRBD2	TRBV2	TGTGCCAGCAGTGTGGAGGGACTAGCGAAAGAGACCCAGTACTTC	CASSVEGLAKETQYF
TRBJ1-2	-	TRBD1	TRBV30	TGTGCCTGGCAGGGACAGGGGGCGCCTGGCTACACCTTC	CAWQGQGAPGYTF
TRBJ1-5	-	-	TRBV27	TGTGCCAGCATCAGGTTAAGTCAGCCCCAGCATTTT	CASIRLSQPQHF